Following are 29 T cell receptor beta chains from one sample sequenced in a study of post-analysis software for immune sequencing data. Study results and limitations: Comparison of patients with controls showed four or five TRBV segments more frequent in patients, TRBV5-6, TRBV5-1 and TRBV20-1 among them.

Each TCR beta cDNA library carried unique molecular identifiers. TCRdb independently ran MiXCR on the PCR reads; one entry per CDR3 protein. The sample has about 540,000 distinct CDR3 sequences, roughly 34% seen once. These receptors are not linked to any known antigen. The sequencing input was blood. These receptors were obtained from a girl aged 2-17 years with multiple sclerosis.

The rearrangement links TRBV28 to TRBJ2-5, with D uncertain. The CDR3 length is 14 residues. V was trimmed by 5 bases and J by 2 bases, leaving 12 bases between them. From germline, CDR1 is MDHEN and CDR2 SYDVKM. The CDR3 coding sequence is TGTGCCAGCAGTCCCCATGACCAGCAAGAGACCCAGTACTTC. It codes for CASSPHDQQETQYF.

A few counts support this clonotype. CDR3 nucleotide sequence: TGCGCCAGCAGCCAAGTGGTGCCGGGACTAGCCATCGATGAGCAGTTCTTC. It codes for CASSQVVPGLAIDEQFF. This chain links TRBV4-1 with TRBJ2-1, with TRBD2 matching 9 bases. The germline gives CDR1 MGHRA, CDR2 YSYEKL. Trimming cost V 1 base and J 8 bases; bases outside gene matches: 12. The length of the CDR3 is 17 residues.

The chain has TRBV6-1 and TRBJ2-7, with D possibly matching TRBD1 (6 bases). V lost 3 bases to trimming and J lost 2 bases, with 14 bases between them. The CDR3 contains 15 residues. CDR1 MNHNS and CDR2 SASEGT come from the germline V gene. The CDR3 loop is CASSDVARGAYEQYF. The CDR3 DNA reads TGTGCCAGCAGTGACGTCGCCAGGGGAGCCTACGAGCAGTACTTC.

Notes on this clonotype: The missing conserved phenylalanine or tryptophan at the end of this CDR3 makes a read error likely. The V gene is TRBV6-5, the J gene TRBJ2-7; D perhaps matches TRBD2 (5 bases). With 5 bases removed from V and 7 bases from J, the gap between germline ends came to 21 bases. CDR1 and CDR2 (germline): MNHEY, SVGAGI. This CDR3 has 15 residues. The CDR3 sequence is CASSRLLGPYNEQYL. DNA for the CDR3: TGTGCCAGCAGTCGTCTACTAGGCCCCTACAATGAGCAGTACTTA.

This clonotype was counted a few times. The J gene is TRBJ2-1, the V gene TRBV2; 13 positions match TRBD2. Per germline, CDR1 SNHLY and CDR2 FYNNEI. There are 15 residues in the CDR3. The ends lost 5 bases at V and 7 bases at J; junction bases unmatched: 5. CDR3 nucleotide sequence: TGTGCCAGCAGTTCACTAGCGGGGGGGCCGAATGAGCAGTTCTTC. This codes for CASSSLAGGPNEQFF.

The chain joins TRBV5-1 to TRBJ1-1; D not resolved. V lost 5 bases and J lost 1, with 12 bases in between. The germline gives CDR1 SGHRS, CDR2 YFSETQ. The CDR3 covers 14 residues. This CDR3 reads CASRQKPENTEAFF. The CDR3 DNA follows: TGCGCCAGCAGACAGAAGCCAGAGAACACTGAAGCTTTCTTT.

This rearrangement joins TRBV29-1 to TRBJ2-1, with 11 bases matching TRBD2. Trimming at V came to 3 bases and at J to 3 bases, leaving 4 bases not matched to a gene. The CDR3 is 15 residues long. The germline V gene encodes CDR1 SQVTM and CDR2 ANQGSEA. The CDR3 sequence: CSVEGGLADYNEQFF. CDR3 nucleotide sequence: TGCAGCGTTGAGGGGGGACTAGCGGACTACAATGAGCAGTTCTTC.

The chain carries TRBV5-1 and TRBJ2-3; D assignment may be TRBD1 or TRBD2 (5 bases each). Germline V gives CDR1 SGHRS, CDR2 YFSETQ. Deletions cut 2 bases from V and 8 bases from J, with 15 bases between. The CDR3 spans 14 residues. The CDR3 nucleotides read TGCGCCAGCAGCTTCGGGGCAGACTCTCGTACGCAGTATTTT. Encoded protein: CASSFGADSRTQYF.

The chain has TRBV6-5 and TRBJ1-2; the D gene is possibly TRBD1 (6 bases). The V gene's germline CDR1 is MNHEY and CDR2 SVGAGI. This CDR3 has 16 amino acids. The V end lost 6 bases, the J end lost 0 bases, and 17 bases lay between the germline ends. DNA of the CDR3: TGTGCCAGCAGACCGCGGACAGCGCAAGCTAACTATGGCTACACCTTC. It codes for CASRPRTAQANYGYTF.

V is TRBV7-9 and J is TRBJ2-3; perhaps TRBD2 as D (5 bases). Trimming took 4 bases from V and 1 from J, leaving 9 bases between them. The V gene's germline CDR1 is SEHNR and CDR2 FQNEAQ (reference sequence). CDR3 length: 14 amino acids. Here the CDR3 reads CASSSGFRTDTQYF. The CDR3 nucleotides are TGTGCCAGCAGCTCGGGATTTCGCACAGATACGCAGTATTTT.

V gene TRBV4-1 combines with J gene TRBJ2-3; 9 bases fit TRBD1. The CDR3 covers 19 residues. The ends lost 0 bases at V and 1 base at J; junction bases unmatched: 11. Per germline, CDR1 MGHRA and CDR2 YSYEKL. CDR3 amino acids: CASSQEESGQGGGTDTQYF. CDR3 DNA: TGCGCCAGCAGCCAAGAAGAGTCGGGACAGGGAGGGGGCACAGATACGCAGTATTTT.

This clonotype was picked up a small number of times. The chain has TRBV10-3 and TRBJ1-2; a possible D gene is TRBD1 (5 bases). V lost 0 bases to trimming and J lost 3 bases, with 11 bases between them. The length of the CDR3 is 15 residues. Germline V gene sequence: CDR1 ENHRY, CDR2 SYGVKD. CDR3: CAISESQGKHYGYTF. In DNA, the CDR3 is TGTGCCATCAGTGAGTCTCAGGGTAAACACTATGGCTACACCTTC.

The table lists this clonotype with a few counts. The chain couples TRBV2 to TRBJ2-4, with D maybe TRBD1 (7 bases). This CDR3 spans 13 amino acids. CDR1 and CDR2 (germline): SNHLY, FYNNEI. The V end was cut by 5 bases, the J end by 8 bases, with 13 bases between. The CDR3 region has the DNA TGTGCCAGCAGTCGAGACAGGGAGGACATTCAGTACTTC. Amino acid sequence: CASSRDREDIQYF.

The chain couples TRBV15 to TRBJ2-1; maybe TRBD2 (6 bases). This CDR3 spans 15 amino acids. The ends were cut back, 5 bases at V and 7 bases at J, with 18 bases in the middle. Germline loops: CDR1 LNHNV, CDR2 YYDKDF (reference sequence). This CDR3 is CATSPAVAGRNEQFF. CDR3 DNA: TGTGCCACCAGCCCCGCGGTGGCGGGACGGAATGAGCAGTTCTTC.

In its sample, this clonotype was seen a few times. This chain uses TRBV28 with TRBJ2-3; tentatively, D is TRBD2 (6 bases). From germline, CDR1 is MDHEN and CDR2 SYDVKM. V dropped 6 bases and J dropped 4 bases, with 14 bases sitting between them. The CDR3 covers 14 residues. In DNA, the CDR3 is TGTGCCAGCAGGAAGGCGGGGCCCGCAGATACGCAGTATTTT. Translation: CASRKAGPADTQYF.

V and J are TRBV6-2 or TRBV6-3 and TRBJ2-5; D might be TRBD1 (5 bases). The V and J ends lost 7 bases and 11 bases respectively, with 35 bases between them. The CDR3 spans 18 residues. Germline CDR1 reads MNHEY; CDR2 reads SVGEGT. CDR3 nucleotides: TGTGCCAGCACCCCTGGTCCGGCTCAGGGCAAATGGTACAATGAGCAGTACTTC. Its translation is CASTPGPAQGKWYNEQYF.

This clonotype appeared once. This rearrangement joins TRBV11-2 to TRBJ2-1, with no clear D. Trimming stripped 5 bases from V and 8 bases from J, with 4 bases between. Germline CDR1 SGHAT, CDR2 FQNNGV. The CDR3 is made up of 10 amino acids. As DNA, the CDR3 is TGTGCCAGCAGCCAGGATGAGCAGTTCTTC. The encoded protein is CASSQDEQFF.

The chain recombines TRBV4-2 with TRBJ2-7; 7 nucleotides align to TRBD2. TRBJ2-4 explains the end of the DNA better; the J call may be wrong. This CDR3 region has 16 residues. From germline, CDR1 is LGHNA and CDR2 YNFKEQ. This CDR3 is CASSQDPRAGVGIQYF. The CDR3 region has the DNA TGTGCCAGCAGCCAAGATCCACGGGCGGGAGTCGGCATTCAGTACTTC.

This clonotype was picked up a small number of times. V usage is TRBV20-1 and J usage is TRBJ2-4, with 7 bases that match TRBD1. CDR1 and CDR2 (germline): DFQATT, SNEGSKA (reference sequence). V trimming: 5 bases; J trimming: 3 bases; junction bases outside the gene matches: 10. The CDR3 consists of 15 residues. The CDR3 bases are TGCAGTGCTCCTCCTAACCGGGACAGCAAAAACATTCAGTACTTC. This gives the protein CSAPPNRDSKNIQYF.

CDR3 amino acids: CSARAPDQPQHF. The CDR3 DNA is TGCAGTGCTAGGGCCCCGGATCAGCCCCAGCATTTT. V gene TRBV20-1 combines with J gene TRBJ1-5; D not resolved. Germline V lookup: CDR1 DFQATT, CDR2 SNEGSKA (reference sequence). V dropped 3 bases and J dropped 5 bases, with 8 bases sitting between them. The CDR3 has 12 amino acids.

The gene calls are TRBV20-1 and TRBJ2-3, with 11 bases that match TRBD2. CDR1 and CDR2 (germline): DFQATT, SNEGSKA (reference sequence). The CDR3 is made up of 17 amino acids. J was trimmed by 0 bases and V by 6 bases; bases with no gene match: 11. CDR3 sequence reads: CSAKTSGIEGSTDTQYF. In DNA form, the CDR3 reads TGCAGTGCGAAGACTAGCGGGATCGAAGGTAGCACAGATACGCAGTATTTT.

This clonotype was seen a handful of times. This chain uses TRBV7-9 with TRBJ2-1; either TRBD1 or TRBD2 may supply D (5 bases each). The ends were cut back, 4 bases at V and 7 bases at J, with 11 bases in the middle. The CDR3 has 13 amino acids. Germline CDR1 reads SEHNR; CDR2 reads FQNEAQ (reference sequence). CDR3 protein: CASSSGTLNEQFF. Written as DNA, the CDR3 is TGTGCCAGCAGCTCAGGGACCCTAAATGAGCAGTTCTTC.

The chain is built from TRBV12-5 and TRBJ1-1, with unresolved D. Germline assignment: CDR1 LGHNT and CDR2 FRNRAP. V shed 3 bases and J shed 2 bases, with 4 bases lying between them. The CDR3 runs 12 residues. CDR3 in DNA: TGTGCTAGTGGTTTCTCCAACACTGAAGCTTTCTTT. Translating it yields CASGFSNTEAFF.

This chain uses TRBV20-1 with TRBJ2-3; no clear D gene. CDR1 is DFQATT and CDR2 is SNEGSKA in the germline V gene (reference sequence). The CDR3 is made up of 12 amino acids. The germline V and J ends were trimmed by 5 bases and 3 bases, with 9 bases remaining between them. Here the CDR3 DNA reads TGCAGTGCTCGACTGGTTACAGATACGCAGTATTTT. Residues: CSARLVTDTQYF.

This clonotype was picked up a small number of times. V and J are TRBV5-1 and TRBJ2-1, with D tentatively TRBD2 (6 bases). V was clipped by 4 bases and J by 8 bases, with 16 bases between them. Germline values: CDR1 SGHRS, CDR2 YFSETQ. This CDR3 comprises 14 residues. CDR3: CASSQLTSHDEQFF. CDR3 sequence (DNA): TGCGCCAGCAGCCAACTGACTAGTCACGATGAGCAGTTCTTC.

The genes are TRBV20-1 and TRBJ1-5, with 7 nucleotides matching TRBD1. V dropped 3 bases and J dropped 4; count of bases not matched to a gene: 9. The V gene's germline CDR1 is DFQATT and CDR2 SNEGSKA (reference sequence). This CDR3 has 15 amino acids. In nucleotides, the CDR3 is TGCAGTGCTAGCGCCAGGGGGGAGGTAAATCAGCCCCAGCATTTT. Translation gives CSASARGEVNQPQHF.

The chain uses TRBV29-1 and TRBJ1-1; the D gene is possibly TRBD1 (5 bases). V lost 4 bases, J lost 6 bases, and 9 bases lay in between. The CDR3 has 11 residues. CDR1 and CDR2 from the germline V gene are SQVTM and ANQGSEA. The CDR3 loop reads CSVARDAEAFF. The CDR3 nucleotides are TGCAGCGTTGCCCGGGACGCTGAAGCTTTCTTT.

The chain carries TRBV19 and TRBJ2-7; 7 bases are shared with TRBD1. CDR1 and CDR2 from the germline V gene are LNHDA and SQIVND (reference sequence). This CDR3 region has 13 residues. The V segment lost 9 bases and the J segment 0 bases; nucleotides outside the gene matches: 5. The DNA of the CDR3 is TGTGCCAGCGGGACAGCAAGCTCCTACGAGCAGTACTTC. This gives the protein CASGTASSYEQYF.

The CDR3 DNA reads as TGCAGCGTTGTGCGGCCGAACACCGGGGAGCTGTTTTTT. Translating it yields CSVVRPNTGELFF. This chain uses TRBV29-1 with TRBJ2-2; D ambiguous. The germline V gene encodes CDR1 SQVTM and CDR2 ANQGSEA. The CDR3 is made up of 13 amino acids. The V gene lost 4 bases and the J gene lost 0 bases, with 6 bases spanning the gap.